Shown below are 18 T cell receptor beta chains from a single sample sequenced in a study of cytomegalovirus exposure and HLA in healthy donors. The PCR used 60 Vbeta and 13 Jbeta primers. Profiling relied on immunoSEQ multiplex PCR, and the TCRdb table lists in-frame clones only, not all of them. The table has 150,000 to 200,000 clones, 65% to 75% seen once. Sequences were obtained from PBMCs. The receptors derive from a girl aged 10-17 years in good health and CMV-seronegative.

The CDR3 DNA follows: TGTGCCAGCAGCCCGGCAGGGGGAAACACCATATATTTT. Translated, it gives CASSPAGGNTIYF. The chain employs TRBV4-2 and TRBJ1-3; TRBD1 might be the D (5 bases). CDR3 length: 13 amino acids. The V gene lost 4 bases and the J gene lost 4 bases, with 8 bases spanning the gap. In germline, CDR1 is LGHNA, CDR2 YNFKEQ.

This chain uses TRBV9 with TRBJ1-1, with a weak D call TRBD1 (5 bases). The CDR3 has 13 amino acids. The germline CDR1 and CDR2 sequences are SGDLS and YYNGEE. Trimming took 0 bases from V and 3 from J, leaving 6 bases between them. The CDR3 DNA follows: TGTGCCAGCAGCGTAGGGGGCTACACTGAAGCTTTCTTT. Translated, it gives CASSVGGYTEAFF.

Concerning this clone itself: The sample carries other DNA sequences with the same CDR3. The chain combines TRBV5-1 with TRBJ2-2; no firm D call. The CDR3 consists of 14 residues. The germline V gene encodes CDR1 SGHRS and CDR2 YFSETQ. V dropped 4 bases and J dropped 1 base, with 8 bases sitting between them. CDR3 DNA: TGCGCCAGCAGCCGGGTAGGGAACACCGGGGAGCTGTTTTTT. This sequence encodes CASSRVGNTGELFF.

The J gene is TRBJ2-2, the V gene TRBV5-1; 7 nucleotides line up with TRBD1. Germline assignment: CDR1 SGHRS and CDR2 YFSETQ. The V segment lost 5 bases and the J segment 0 bases; nucleotides outside the gene matches: 4. The CDR3 length is 15 residues. The CDR3 sequence: CASSPGQPNTGELFF. The CDR3, as DNA: TGCGCCAGCAGTCCGGGACAGCCGAACACCGGGGAGCTGTTTTTT.

The CDR3 here is CASSIRGGRETQYF. In DNA form, the CDR3 reads TGTGCCAGTAGTATTAGGGGGGGAAGAGAGACCCAGTACTTC. The rearrangement joins TRBV19 to TRBJ2-5; a weak D match, TRBD2 (7 bases). In germline, CDR1 is LNHDA, CDR2 SQIVND (reference sequence). The CDR3 contains 14 residues. V was clipped by 3 bases and J by 4 bases, with 12 bases between them.

J is TRBJ1-2 and V is TRBV27; 10 bases are shared with TRBD1. Germline values: CDR1 MNHEY, CDR2 SMNVEV (reference sequence). Trimming removed 5 bases from V and 3 bases from J; junction bases left unmatched: 9. The CDR3 covers 16 residues. The CDR3 region has the DNA TGTGCCAGCAGTCTAAACTTGGACAGGGGGGACTATGGCTACACCTTC. It encodes CASSLNLDRGDYGYTF.

The chain links TRBV29-1 to TRBJ2-7; TRBD2 agrees at 10 bases. Germline trimming cut 7 bases from V and 2 bases from J; bases unmatched to any gene: 11. This CDR3 has 15 amino acids. Looked up from germline, CDR1 is SQVTM and CDR2 is ANQGSEA. CDR3 amino acids: CSASRGLAAPYEQYF. The CDR3 DNA sequence: TGCAGCGCCTCACGCGGACTAGCGGCCCCCTACGAGCAGTACTTC.

This clone was detected a few times. The genes are TRBV18 and TRBJ1-1; 12 bases line up with TRBD1. This CDR3 has 15 amino acids. V gave up 4 bases and J gave up 4 bases; unmatched junction bases: 4. Germline V lookup: CDR1 KGHSH, CDR2 LQKENI. Here the CDR3 reads CASSLVGQGATEAFF. In DNA form, the CDR3 reads TGTGCCAGCTCACTCGTGGGACAGGGGGCCACTGAAGCTTTCTTT.

The chain employs TRBV18 and TRBJ2-1; 11 bases align to TRBD1. From germline, CDR1 is KGHSH and CDR2 LQKENI. This CDR3 contains 14 residues. V lost 6 bases and J lost 5; bases outside the gene matches: 3. CDR3 in DNA: TGTGCCAGCTCCCGGGACAGGGGGGACAATGAGCAGTTCTTC. It specifies CASSRDRGDNEQFF.

This clone was observed a few times. The genes are TRBV6-5 and TRBJ2-1, with D possibly matching TRBD2 (6 bases). Germline lookup yields CDR1 MNHEY and CDR2 SVGAGI. Trimming stripped 5 bases from V and 1 base from J, with 12 bases between. The CDR3 sequence is 15 residues long. The CDR3 reads CASSGRRGSYNEQFF. For the CDR3, the DNA is TGTGCCAGCAGTGGGCGCCGGGGGTCCTACAATGAGCAGTTCTTC.

This clone appeared a few times. The same CDR3 also results from other DNA sequences found in this sample. This sequence joins TRBV14 and TRBJ1-3; tentatively, D is TRBD1 (5 bases). Germline CDR1 is SGHDN and CDR2 is FVKESK. Trimming took off 0 bases at V and 2 bases at J, with 11 bases between the two ends. This CDR3 has 16 amino acids. In nucleotides, the CDR3 is TGTGCCAGCAGCCAAGATTTCGGCAGGGCTGGAAACACCATATATTTT. This sequence encodes CASSQDFGRAGNTIYF.

The chain carries TRBV30 and TRBJ1-2; 8 nucleotides match TRBD1. The CDR3 is made up of 15 amino acids. V lost 5 bases and J lost 0; bases outside the gene matches: 8. Looked up from germline, CDR1 is GTSNPN and CDR2 is SVGIG (reference sequence). CDR3 sequence (DNA): TGTGCCTGGTTAATCAGGGGGCCGTCTAACTATGGCTACACCTTC. Its translation is CAWLIRGPSNYGYTF.

V gene TRBV5-4 combines with J gene TRBJ1-1, with D perhaps TRBD1 (5 bases). This CDR3 region has 13 residues. Germline V gene sequence: CDR1 SGHNT, CDR2 YYREEE (reference sequence). Trimming cost V 2 bases and J 6 bases, with 11 bases left between them. CDR3 region: CASSLAGIPEAFF. Written as DNA, the CDR3 is TGTGCCAGCAGCTTAGCAGGGATCCCTGAAGCTTTCTTT.

This clone showed up just once. The rearrangement joins TRBV9 to TRBJ2-3; 8 bases line up with TRBD2. J was trimmed by 1 base and V by 4 bases; bases with no gene match: 5. The CDR3 contains 15 residues. From germline, CDR1 is SGDLS and CDR2 YYNGEE. CDR3 nucleotides: TGTGCCAGCAGCCCACGGCGGGGGGGCACAGATACGCAGTATTTT. Protein: CASSPRRGGTDTQYF.

The chain uses TRBV4-1 and TRBJ2-3, with 9 bases matching TRBD1. The CDR3 extends over 15 amino acids. Trimming at V came to 1 base and at J to 1 base, leaving 0 bases not matched to a gene. Germline V lookup: CDR1 MGHRA, CDR2 YSYEKL. The CDR3 DNA reads as TGCGCCAGCAGCCAAGGGACAGGGGGCACAGATACGCAGTATTTT. Translation: CASSQGTGGTDTQYF.

Only a few counts were recorded for this clone. The chain is built from TRBV27 and TRBJ1-6, with 8 bases aligning to TRBD1. CDR3 length: 15 amino acids. The V gene's germline CDR1 is MNHEY and CDR2 SMNVEV (reference sequence). V dropped 3 bases and J dropped 7; count of bases not matched to a gene: 5. The CDR3 nucleotides read TGTGCCAGCAGTTTGGACAGGGTGTTCAATTCACCCCTCCACTTT. This gives the protein CASSLDRVFNSPLHF.

The chain recombines TRBV6-5 with TRBJ1-3; D is ambiguous. Germline V gene data show CDR1 as MNHEY and CDR2 as SVGAGI. The CDR3 is 14 amino acids. The V gene lost 2 bases and the J gene lost 3 bases, with 8 bases spanning the gap. CDR3 DNA sequence: TGTGCCAGCAGTTACGAGGGATTTGGAAACACCATATATTTT. It is translated as CASSYEGFGNTIYF.

The genes are TRBV18 and TRBJ2-5; maybe TRBD2 (6 bases). Germline lookup yields CDR1 KGHSH and CDR2 LQKENI. CDR3 length: 15 amino acids. V dropped 2 bases and J dropped 1 base, with 11 bases sitting between them. The CDR3 region has the DNA TGTGCCAGCTCACCAGCATTGGGACTCCAAGAGACCCAGTACTTC. This translates into CASSPALGLQETQYF.